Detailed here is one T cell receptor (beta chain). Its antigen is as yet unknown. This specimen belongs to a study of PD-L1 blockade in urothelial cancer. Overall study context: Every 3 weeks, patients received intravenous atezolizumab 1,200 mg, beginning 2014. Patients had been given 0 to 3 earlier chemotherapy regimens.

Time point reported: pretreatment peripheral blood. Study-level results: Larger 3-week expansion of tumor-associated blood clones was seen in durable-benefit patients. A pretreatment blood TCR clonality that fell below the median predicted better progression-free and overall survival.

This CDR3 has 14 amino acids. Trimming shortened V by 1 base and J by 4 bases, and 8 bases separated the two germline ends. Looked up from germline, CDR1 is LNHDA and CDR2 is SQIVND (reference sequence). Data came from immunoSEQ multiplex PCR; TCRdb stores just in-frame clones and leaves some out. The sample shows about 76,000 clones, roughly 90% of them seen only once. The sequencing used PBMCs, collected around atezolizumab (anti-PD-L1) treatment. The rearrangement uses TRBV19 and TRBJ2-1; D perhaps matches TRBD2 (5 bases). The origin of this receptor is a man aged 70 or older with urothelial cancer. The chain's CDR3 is CASSIVRGYNEQFF. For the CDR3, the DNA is TGTGCCAGTAGTATAGTACGGGGATACAATGAGCAGTTCTTC.